This T cell receptor beta chain was recovered during a study of T-cell memory formation after mild COVID-19. Broader study findings: Whether second-wave clones peaking at day 37 were SARS-CoV-2 specific went unconfirmed. Cross-reactive memory appears to have joined, as suggested by some responding clones showing up in pre-infection memory.

CDR3 length: 15 amino acids. The germline V gene encodes CDR1 ENHRY and CDR2 SYGVKD. V trimming: 6 bases; J trimming: 6 bases; junction bases outside the gene matches: 8. About this clonotype: Antigen specificity is unknown.

TCRdb re-called the 5' RACE reads with MiXCR, one entry per CDR3 protein. Of about 340,000 distinct CDR3 sequences in the sample, roughly 14% were seen once. The TCR originated in a man aged 18 to 29 who had mild COVID-19 (a few samples of this study predate the infection). Cell type and time point are not known. Source material: PBMCs or a T cell subset sorted from them (not recorded which). V and J are TRBV10-3 and TRBJ2-2; 9 positions agree with TRBD1. The CDR3 DNA reads as TGTGCCATCAGCCCAGGACAGGGGAGGGCCGGGGAGCTGTTTTTT. It codes for CAISPGQGRAGELFF.